This T cell receptor beta chain was observed in a study of prognosis after radiotherapy for stage I lung cancer. In the study overall: Among the enrolled patients, 12 to 15 had newly diagnosed primary stage I lung tumors, while a few had oligometastatic NSCLC following surgical resection of the primary tumor. A few developed distant metastases after radiotherapy (median about 7 months), and 15 had no significant progression.

The table lists this clonotype with many counts. Its antigen is currently unknown. Findings of the study overall: A difference in TRBV and TRBJ gene usage was reportedly seen between patients with and without metastases. In patients receiving stereotactic body radiation therapy, unique TCR clone counts fell afterward, median around 10,000 versus 6,900.

TCR beta CDR3 amplification from genomic DNA was performed by two-round multiplex PCR. First-round PCR employed TRBV- and TRBJ-specific primers for each gene. Each CDR3 protein gets one entry after TCRdb re-called the multiplex PCR reads with MiXCR. This table holds around 63,000 distinct CDR3 sequences, about 25% found once. V was shortened by 2 bases and J by 4 bases, with 9 bases between the two germline ends. CDR1 is LGHDT, CDR2 YNNKEL, per germline (reference sequence). The CDR3 has 14 amino acids. Source: PBMCs, taken before or after stereotactic body radiation therapy (not recorded which). The TCR was taken from a donor over 45 with non-small cell lung cancer. V usage is TRBV3-1 and J usage is TRBJ2-4; no clear D. CDR3: CASSQPGRKNIQYF. The CDR3 DNA is TGTGCCAGCAGCCAACCGGGCCGTAAAAACATTCAGTACTTC. Drawing the rest from reference TRBV3-1 and TRBJ2-4, the complete variable domain is DTAVSQTPKYLVTQMGNDKSIKCEQNLGHDTMYWYKQDSKKFLKIMFSYNNKELIINETVPNRFSPKSPDKAHLNLHINSLELGDSAVYFCASSQPGRKNIQYFGAGTRLSVL.